This T cell receptor beta chain comes out of a study of T cells after yellow fever vaccination. A universal primer site and UMIs were added as TCR cDNA was made by 5'RACE template switching. TCRdb re-called the 5' RACE reads with MiXCR, one entry per CDR3 protein. The table has hundreds of thousands of distinct CDR3 sequences, roughly 8.4% seen once. This clonotype has a handful of counts. No antigen is known for it. CDR3 size: 13 residues. Germline lookup yields CDR1 SEHNR and CDR2 FQNEAQ (reference sequence). V was pared by 2 bases and J by 6 bases, with 10 bases between. Study outcomes and limitations: Post-booster reappearance was seen for most primary-vaccination clones (about 96% CD4, roughly 88% CD8).

The sample consisted of PBMCs, taken approximately 40 days after the first yellow fever vaccination. This TCR derives from a man aged 18 to 30 who received the YFV17D yellow fever vaccine. The rearrangement joins TRBV7-9 to TRBJ1-1, with no clear D. The CDR3 loop reads CASSLRAVAEAFF. DNA of the CDR3: TGTGCCAGCAGCTTACGGGCCGTGGCTGAAGCTTTCTTT.